The sequence of this TCR beta chain was determined in a study of blood T cell repertoires in COVID-19. Study information: The origin of the acute and convalescent COVID-19 samples was the United States, Italy and Spain. T cells, B-cell-depleted T cells, or PBMCs provided the cDNA or gDNA that served as material.

Those enrolled in Seattle joined during active infection and were followed longitudinally afterward. As handled by the study authors: Amplification from reference gene primers served as the basis for estimated nucleated cell counts. Measured with immunoSEQ multiplex PCR; TCRdb has only the in-frame clones, and not every one. From that table come the V and J calls and clone size; the DNA was used to work out D and trimming. The profile shows under 250,000 clones, approximately 91% of them singletons. The germline V gene encodes CDR1 LNHDA and CDR2 SQIVND (reference sequence). This CDR3 comprises 15 residues. V dropped 5 bases and J dropped 0 bases, with 8 bases sitting between them.

The sample consisted of peripheral blood. The V gene is TRBV19, the J gene TRBJ1-6; TRBD1 is a possible D gene (6 bases). This clonotype was sampled from a man aged 45-65 years with COVID-19, enrolled during active disease. The CDR3 DNA sequence: TGTGCCAGTAGTGGACAGAGCTCCTATAATTCACCCCTCCACTTT. It encodes CASSGQSSYNSPLHF.